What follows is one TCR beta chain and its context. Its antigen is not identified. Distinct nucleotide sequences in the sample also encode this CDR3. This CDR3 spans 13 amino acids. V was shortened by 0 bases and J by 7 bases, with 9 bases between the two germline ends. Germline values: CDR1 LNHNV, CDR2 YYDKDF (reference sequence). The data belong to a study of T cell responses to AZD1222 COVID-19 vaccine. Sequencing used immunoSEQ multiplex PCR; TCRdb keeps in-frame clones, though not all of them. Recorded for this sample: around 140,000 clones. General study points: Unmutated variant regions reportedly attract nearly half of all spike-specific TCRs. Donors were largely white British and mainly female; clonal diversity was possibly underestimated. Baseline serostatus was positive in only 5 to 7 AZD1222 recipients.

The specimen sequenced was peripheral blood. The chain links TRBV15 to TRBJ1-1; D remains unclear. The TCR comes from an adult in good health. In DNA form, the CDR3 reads TGTGCCACCAGCAGAGATCGGGGTAGTGAAGCTTTCTTT. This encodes CATSRDRGSEAFF.